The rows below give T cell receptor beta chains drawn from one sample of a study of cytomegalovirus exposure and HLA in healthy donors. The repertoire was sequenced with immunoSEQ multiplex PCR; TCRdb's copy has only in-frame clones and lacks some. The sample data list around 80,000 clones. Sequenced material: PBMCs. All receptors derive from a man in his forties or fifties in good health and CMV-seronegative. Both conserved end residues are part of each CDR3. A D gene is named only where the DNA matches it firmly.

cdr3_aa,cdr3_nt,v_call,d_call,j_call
CATDRGLGANVLTF,TGTGCCACTGACAGGGGCCTCGGGGCCAACGTCCTGACTTTC,TRBV6-6,TRBD1,TRBJ2-6
CASSYQRRTEAFF,TGTGCCAGCAGCTATCAACGGCGGACTGAAGCTTTCTTT,TRBV7-2,.,TRBJ1-1
CASSAGGLAGGSSYEQYF,TGTGCCAGCAGCGCGGGGGGCCTAGCGGGGGGAAGCTCCTACGAGCAGTACTTC,TRBV5-4,TRBD2,TRBJ2-7
CASSFQTGNRETQYF,TGTGCCAGCAGCTTTCAGACAGGGAATAGGGAGACCCAGTACTTC,TRBV7-6,TRBD1,TRBJ2-5
CASTLAGNTIYF,TGTGCCAGCACCCTGGCCGGAAACACCATATATTTT,TRBV7-8,.,TRBJ1-3
CASSLKSGGPSTDTQYF,TGTGCCAGCAGTTTAAAGAGCGGGGGGCCCAGCACAGATACGCAGTATTTT,TRBV27,TRBD2,TRBJ2-3
CASSLGDISGEQFF,TGTGCCAGCAGCTTAGGCGACATAAGTGGTGAGCAGTTCTTC,TRBV5-4,.,TRBJ2-1
CASSKMGQGASYEQYF,TGTGCCAGCAGCAAAATGGGACAGGGGGCGAGCTACGAGCAGTACTTC,TRBV9,TRBD1,TRBJ2-7
CASTGLTGKRETQYF,TGTGCCAGCACAGGTTTGACGGGGAAGAGGGAGACCCAGTACTTC,TRBV6-1,.,TRBJ2-5
CASRPSYSNQPQHF,TGTGCCAGCAGGCCGAGCTATAGCAATCAGCCCCAGCATTTT,TRBV28,.,TRBJ1-5
CASSSRTNEITDTQYF,TGCGCCAGCAGCTCCAGGACAAACGAGATCACAGATACGCAGTATTTT,TRBV5-1,.,TRBJ2-3
CASSLVDREDEQYF,TGCGCCAGCAGCTTGGTAGACAGGGAGGACGAGCAGTACTTC,TRBV5-1,.,TRBJ2-7
CASSPSGRIANTGELFF,TGTGCCAGCAGCCCCAGCGGGCGGATCGCGAACACCGGGGAGCTGTTTTTT,TRBV9,.,TRBJ2-2
CASSFWTSALTDTQYF,TGTGCCAGCAGCTTCTGGACTAGCGCCCTCACAGATACGCAGTATTTT,TRBV7-9,TRBD2,TRBJ2-3
CASSGGLAGAGGELFF,TGCGCTAGCAGTGGGGGACTAGCGGGAGCGGGCGGGGAGCTGTTTTTT,TRBV10-1,TRBD2,TRBJ2-2
CASSLVPSSYNSPLHF,TGTGCCAGCAGCTTAGTCCCGAGCTCCTATAATTCACCCCTCCACTTT,TRBV5-8,.,TRBJ1-6
CASSATGEIGYTF,TGCGCCAGCAGCGCTACAGGGGAAATTGGCTACACCTTC,TRBV10-2,TRBD1,TRBJ1-2
CASSGRAGLNEKLFF,TGTGCCAGCTCGGGGAGGGCAGGGCTTAATGAAAAACTGTTTTTT,TRBV6-4,.,TRBJ1-4
CASSSVHLAGIETQYF,TGTGCCAGCAGCTCAGTCCACCTAGCGGGGATAGAGACCCAGTACTTC,TRBV7-2,TRBD2,TRBJ2-5
CASSVVGSTANTEAFF,TGTGCCAGCAGCGTCGTGGGTTCGACAGCTAACACTGAAGCTTTCTTT,TRBV7-9,.,TRBJ1-1
CASSAPGTGSYEQYF,TGTGCCAGCAGTGCCCCCGGGACAGGCTCCTACGAGCAGTACTTC,TRBV2,TRBD1,TRBJ2-7
CASSLVASDEQYF,TGTGCCAGCAGCTTGGTCGCCTCGGACGAGCAGTACTTC,TRBV5-6,.,TRBJ2-7
CASSLAGASGNTIYF,TGCGCCAGCAGCTTGGCAGGGGCGTCTGGAAACACCATATATTTT,TRBV5-1,.,TRBJ1-3
CASSIGRGGANQPQHF,TGTGCCAGTAGTATAGGCCGGGGGGGGGCCAATCAGCCCCAGCATTTT,TRBV19,.,TRBJ1-5
CASTSAGAGDYNEQFF,TGTGCCAGCACCTCGGCGGGGGCCGGCGACTACAATGAGCAGTTCTTC,TRBV7-2,.,TRBJ2-1
CASSGGSQETQYF,TGCGCCAGCAGCGGCGGGAGCCAAGAGACCCAGTACTTC,TRBV5-1,TRBD2,TRBJ2-5
CASSIGSGSNWQPQHF,TGTGCCAGTAGTATAGGATCAGGGTCGAACTGGCAGCCCCAGCATTTT,TRBV19,.,TRBJ1-5
CASRVVQDTEAFF,TGTGCCAGCAGGGTCGTACAGGACACTGAAGCTTTCTTT,TRBV28,.,TRBJ1-1
CASSFLTGAEAFF,TGTGCCAGCAGCTTTCTAACGGGTGCTGAAGCTTTCTTT,TRBV7-2,.,TRBJ1-1